Shown below are 21 T cell receptor beta chains from a single sample sequenced in a study of cytomegalovirus exposure and HLA in healthy donors. The PCR made use of 60 Vbeta and 13 Jbeta primers. Sequenced by immunoSEQ multiplex PCR; TCRdb stores in-frame clones only, minus some. The table has about 190,000 clones, 60% to 80% seen once; the top ten hold approximately 2.8%. The sample comprised PBMCs. These receptors were taken from a woman in her thirties in good health and CMV-seropositive.

V is TRBV5-4 and J is TRBJ2-2, with TRBD2 identical over 13 bases. Trimming took 4 bases from V and 6 from J; bases not matched to a gene: 3. CDR3 length equals 15 residues. CDR1 and CDR2 from the germline V gene are SGHNT and YYREEE (reference sequence). The CDR3 DNA reads TGTGCCAGCAGCCCAGGACTAGCGGGGGCCGGGGAGCTGTTTTTT. Protein product: CASSPGLAGAGELFF.

The rearrangement joins TRBV5-4 to TRBJ1-1, with D hard to call. Looked up from germline, CDR1 is SGHNT and CDR2 is YYREEE (reference sequence). Trimming left V 2 bases short and J 1 base short, with 9 bases between. The CDR3 contains 14 residues. CDR3 nucleotide sequence: TGTGCCAGCAGCTTCTGGGGAGGGAACACTGAAGCTTTCTTT. Protein sequence: CASSFWGGNTEAFF.

CDR3 in DNA: TGTGCCAGCAGTTTTGGGGAGGGGAACACTGAAGCTTTCTTT. Protein product: CASSFGEGNTEAFF. The chain couples TRBV28 to TRBJ1-1; D unclear. Germline V gene lookup returns CDR1 MDHEN and CDR2 SYDVKM. CDR3 size: 14 residues. Trimming took off 3 bases at V and 1 base at J, with 9 bases between the two ends.

This clone was seen a handful of times. The rearrangement joins TRBV11-2 to TRBJ2-5; D possibly corresponds to TRBD2 (6 bases). V was clipped by 0 bases and J by 5 bases, with 13 bases between them. Germline V gene data show CDR1 as SGHAT and CDR2 as FQNNGV. The CDR3 covers 15 residues. This chain's CDR3 is CASSLDLTGAETQYF. Written as DNA, the CDR3 is TGTGCCAGCAGCTTAGATCTGACGGGAGCGGAGACCCAGTACTTC.

This clone has only one observation. This chain uses TRBV5-4 with TRBJ2-3; TRBD2 agrees at 8 bases. J was trimmed by 7 bases and V by 0 bases; bases with no gene match: 13. This CDR3 is 17 amino acids long. Germline CDR1 SGHNT, CDR2 YYREEE (reference sequence). CDR3 region: CASSLVGTGGPGNTQYF. The CDR3 DNA sequence: TGTGCCAGCAGCTTGGTCGGGACGGGAGGGCCGGGAAATACGCAGTATTTT.

DNA of the CDR3: TGTGCCACCAGCACCCCCCGGAGAACCCCAACTAATGAAAAACTGTTTTTT. It yields the protein CATSTPRRTPTNEKLFF. The chain couples TRBV15 to TRBJ1-4; D unresolved. The V gene's germline CDR1 is LNHNV and CDR2 YYDKDF (reference sequence). This CDR3 has 17 residues. The ends were cut back, 4 bases at V and 0 bases at J, with 15 bases in the middle.

In this sample, this clone turned up a few times. The V and J genes are TRBV25-1 and TRBJ2-7, with 10 bases aligning to TRBD2. CDR3 length equals 16 residues. Germline CDR1 MGHDK, CDR2 SYGVNS. J lost 1 base, V lost 11 bases, and 14 bases had no gene match. CDR3 amino acids: CAPASGRSLRSYEQYF. The CDR3 nucleotides read TGTGCCCCCGCTAGCGGGAGATCTCTGAGATCCTACGAGCAGTACTTC.

The genes are TRBV9 and TRBJ2-1; 7 positions agree with TRBD2. CDR3 length: 15 residues. J was trimmed by 7 bases and V by 1 base; bases with no gene match: 8. Germline CDR1 and CDR2: SGDLS and YYNGEE. The CDR3 DNA sequence: TGTGCCAGCAGCGTACGGAGCGGGATTGGGAATGAGCAGTTCTTC. It is translated as CASSVRSGIGNEQFF.

This chain's CDR3 is CASSISTGGAGYTF. The CDR3, as DNA: TGTGCCAGTAGTATCTCGACAGGGGGCGCGGGCTACACCTTC. This chain links TRBV19 with TRBJ1-2; 10 nucleotides line up with TRBD1. J lost 8 bases, V lost 3 bases, and 6 bases had no gene match. Germline V gene sequence: CDR1 LNHDA, CDR2 SQIVND (reference sequence). CDR3 size: 14 residues.

V gene TRBV27 combines with J gene TRBJ2-7; D possibly corresponds to TRBD1 (5 bases). V was shortened by 8 bases and J by 7 bases, with 15 bases between the two germline ends. Germline V lookup: CDR1 MNHEY, CDR2 SMNVEV (reference sequence). The CDR3 spans 12 residues. CDR3: CASLGGRGEQYF. As DNA, the CDR3 is TGTGCCAGCTTAGGTGGTAGGGGAGAGCAGTACTTC.

The gene calls are TRBV6-1 and TRBJ2-4, with 8 positions matching TRBD2. The CDR3 is 15 residues long. Losses at the gene ends were 3 bases for V and 2 bases for J; bases not matched to a gene: 3. Germline lookup yields CDR1 MNHNS and CDR2 SASEGT. As DNA, the CDR3 is TGTGCCAGCAGTGAGCTAGCGGGTACCAAAAACATTCAGTACTTC. Translated: CASSELAGTKNIQYF.

This clone has only a few counts. A junction end diverges from the germline sequence, so it may reflect a read error. This sequence joins TRBV4-2 and TRBJ2-7; 11 positions agree with TRBD1. The CDR3 contains 14 residues. Germline loops: CDR1 LGHNA, CDR2 YNFKEQ. Here the CDR3 reads CASSQDVGEGQGVF. The CDR3 nucleotides read TGTGCCAGCAGCCAAGATGTGGGGGAGGGACAGGGGGTCTTC.

Comments on this clone: The junction departs from germline at one end; a sequencing error may be responsible. This chain uses TRBV7-6 with TRBJ2-7, with 9 bases matching TRBD1. Germline V gene lookup returns CDR1 SGHVS and CDR2 FNYEAQ. The CDR3 consists of 14 residues. The CDR3 region is CASSPAGQGYEQCF. CDR3 nucleotide sequence: TGTGCCAGCAGCCCCGCGGGACAGGGCTACGAGCAGTGCTTC.

The chain uses TRBV25-1 and TRBJ1-4, with 10 bases fitting TRBD1. There are 15 residues in the CDR3. The V segment lost 6 bases and the J segment 6 bases; nucleotides outside the gene matches: 7. Per the germline V gene, CDR1 is MGHDK and CDR2 is SYGVNS. CDR3 DNA sequence: TGTGCCAGCAGGAGACAGGGGGCGACTTATGAAAAACTGTTTTTT. It yields the protein CASRRQGATYEKLFF.

The chain employs TRBV9 and TRBJ1-2; D is ambiguous. V shed 0 bases and J shed 12 bases, with 12 bases lying between them. Germline CDR1 is SGDLS and CDR2 is YYNGEE. The length of the CDR3 is 12 residues. As DNA, the CDR3 is TGTGCCAGCAGCGTAGATGAGGGTCTCAACACCTTC. Translating it yields CASSVDEGLNTF.

This sequence joins TRBV6-6 and TRBJ2-1, with TRBD2 matching over 10 bases. The length of the CDR3 is 13 residues. The germline V gene has CDR1 MNHNY and CDR2 SVGAGI (reference sequence). The J segment lost 3 bases and the V segment lost 9 bases, leaving 2 bases of the junction unmatched. CDR3: CASQREGYNEQFF. CDR3 nucleotide sequence: TGTGCCAGTCAGCGGGAGGGCTACAATGAGCAGTTCTTC.

This chain uses TRBV7-6 with TRBJ2-7; 8 bases match TRBD1. V lost 5 bases and J lost 5; bases outside the gene matches: 5. Germline assignment: CDR1 SGHVS and CDR2 FNYEAQ. The CDR3 sequence is 13 residues long. In DNA form, the CDR3 reads TGTGCCAGCAGCGCTCTGACAGGGGACGAGCAGTACTTC. Protein sequence: CASSALTGDEQYF.

The chain recombines TRBV27 with TRBJ1-2, with 9 nucleotides matching TRBD1. After removal of 7 bases from V and 1 base from J, the junction contained 10 bases not matched to a gene. The CDR3 spans 16 residues. Per germline, CDR1 MNHEY and CDR2 SMNVEV (reference sequence). The CDR3 spells CASISLRGQGNYGYTF. The CDR3 nucleotides read TGTGCCAGCATATCTCTAAGGGGACAGGGTAACTATGGCTACACCTTC.

This rearrangement joins TRBV27 to TRBJ2-5; 7 nucleotides match TRBD1. V shed 9 bases, J shed 5 bases, and the junction held 9 bases outside the gene matches. Germline CDR1 reads MNHEY; CDR2 reads SMNVEV (reference sequence). CDR3 size: 13 residues. CDR3 residues: CARSHRGLETQYF. Written as DNA, the CDR3 is TGTGCCAGGAGCCACAGGGGTTTGGAGACCCAGTACTTC.

This sequence joins TRBV5-1 and TRBJ2-7; D is possibly TRBD1 (5 bases). Trimming removed 7 bases from V and 5 bases from J, with 19 bases in between. Germline values: CDR1 SGHRS, CDR2 YFSETQ. This CDR3 spans 14 amino acids. The CDR3 nucleotides read TGCGCCAGCCGATCGGGCAGGGTTCTCGACGAGCAGTACTTC. Protein sequence: CASRSGRVLDEQYF.

The J gene is TRBJ2-5, the V gene TRBV10-2, with TRBD1 as a possible D gene (6 bases). Germline V gene sequence: CDR1 WSHSY, CDR2 SAAADI. V was pared by 5 bases and J by 5 bases, with 12 bases between. The CDR3 spans 13 residues. For the CDR3, the DNA is TGCGCCAGCAGTCAGCGGACAGCCGAGACCCAGTACTTC. Translating it yields CASSQRTAETQYF.